Sequencing of this T cell receptor beta chain was carried out in a study of blood T cell repertoires in COVID-19 (dated by TCRdb to between 2020 and 2021). A note on the overall study: Collaborator samples came from the United States, Italy and Spain and covered acute and convalescent phases of COVID-19. Where HLA class I and class II types were available, the types were taken from metadata supplied by the sample provider, not from assay-based typing. The samples were drawn from the first 160 participants of the ongoing ImmuneRACE study and from 1,254 subjects provided by 6 global collaborators. Subjects who had been exposed to COVID-19, were actively infected with it, or had recovered from it provided the deeply sampled blood TCRbeta repertoires that made up the dataset. Nearly every sample came with metadata listing a de-identified subject ID, COVID-19 status, age in years and sex. The prospective study material was composed of cDNA or gDNA derived from T cells, B-cell-depleted T cells, or PBMCs. The repertoires were released in a freely available public database meant as a resource for research on the immune response to SARS-CoV-2. Summary of the overall study and its limitations: How much clinical and demographic metadata was included differed by source and by participant, and the metadata was provided uncurated.

The immunoSEQ Assay, a bias-controlled multiplex PCR, was used to amplify TCRbeta CDR3 regions from genomic DNA. Turning to the authors' computational methods: Within the assay, amplification of reference gene primers was used to estimate how many nucleated cells each sample contained. Sequence reads were collapsed and filtered to measure the absolute abundance of every unique TCRbeta CDR3 rearrangement. For each sample, productive Simpson clonality was calculated by taking the square root of Simpson's diversity index across productive rearrangements. Held by TCRdb, this immuneACCESS table contains in-frame sequences only and omits some clones. Under half of the omission traces to an unresolved V gene where checked; the cause of the rest is unknown. The V and J calls and clone size come from that table; D and trimming were worked out from the DNA. The sample data list about 34,000 clones, and around 90% of these were observed just once. The ten largest clonotypes hold roughly 19% of the sample.

A word on this clone: It has no known antigen specificity. Per-nucleotide qualities are absent, and no much larger clonotype sits a single base away.

Each collaborating institution followed its own protocols to collect whole blood in K2EDTA tubes. For TCRbeta analysis, collaborator samples were shipped as frozen whole blood, as isolated PBMCs, or as DNA extracted from either sample type. This clonotype was obtained from a man at least 80 years old with acute or convalescent COVID-19. The sequencing input was peripheral blood.

The CDR3 reads as follows: CASRFGEAFF. In nucleotide form, the sequence is TGTGCCAGCAGGTTCGGTGAAGCTTTCTTT. This chain is built from TRBV6-5 and TRBJ1-1, with no D gene named confidently. The CDR3 contains 10 residues, cysteine and phenylalanine counted. Here the CDR3 DNA is all that survives: 30 bases in frame from base 1. The germline V gene specifies MNHEY as CDR1 and SVGAGI as CDR2. The germline ends are 6 bases apart after V is trimmed by 6 bases and J by 7 bases.